The T cell receptor beta chain under discussion was sequenced for a study of T-cell reconstitution after alpha-beta-depleted transplantation in children. This sample's TCRbeta library carried unique molecular identifier barcodes. TCRdb passed the PCR reads through MiXCR, listing each CDR3 protein once. The sample shows about 370,000 distinct CDR3 sequences, around 21% of them seen only once. The receptor comes from a human donor who donated a stem cell graft to a child with acute myeloid leukemia. Here the sequenced sample was PBMCs from the stem cell graft donor, taken from the stem cell graft.

The CDR3 nucleotides are TGTGCCAGCAGTTATCGAGGGGTTGGGGAAGGGTCACCCCTCCACTTT. As protein: CASSYRGVGEGSPLHF. The chain couples TRBV27 to TRBJ1-6; D may be TRBD1 (5 bases). Germline V gene sequence: CDR1 MNHEY, CDR2 SMNVEV (reference sequence). CDR3 length: 16 amino acids. The V end was cut by 4 bases, the J end by 10 bases, with 20 bases between.